This T cell receptor beta chain was recorded in a study of graft-versus-host responses after intestinal transplantation. This clone was recorded once. Its target is unknown. The data were produced by immunoSEQ multiplex PCR, yet TCRdb's version contains in-frame clones alone and is incomplete. The table has roughly 90,000 clones, approximately 89% seen once. The ends lost 4 bases at V and 0 bases at J; junction bases unmatched: 17. The CDR3 runs to 20 residues. Germline assignment: CDR1 LNHDA and CDR2 SQIVND (reference sequence). V and J are TRBV19 and TRBJ1-4, with 7 nucleotides matching TRBD1. The sample in question was unstimulated CD4+ T cells sorted from spleen or lymph node cells, obtained before transplant. This sequence originates from a human donor who was the organ donor for an intestinal transplant. The CDR3: CASSSRFSRQGGATNEKLFF. CDR3 nucleotides: TGTGCCAGTAGTAGCCGGTTTTCCCGACAGGGAGGAGCAACTAATGAAAAACTGTTTTTT.